The present entry profiles one T cell receptor (beta chain) with its context. The record originates from a study of blood T cell repertoires in COVID-19. In germline, CDR1 is MGHRA, CDR2 YSYEKL. CDR3 length: 14 amino acids. Trimming shortened V by 2 bases and J by 8 bases, and 15 bases separated the two germline ends. Some clones are missing from TCRdb's copy, which holds only in-frame ones; the method was immunoSEQ multiplex PCR. The profile shows approximately 100,000 clones, about 90% of them singletons. Material: peripheral blood. This sequence joins TRBV4-1 and TRBJ1-2; D not resolved. The clonotype was recovered from a woman in her fifties or sixties with acute or convalescent COVID-19. The CDR3 coding sequence is TGCGCCAGCAGCCAACTCCGGGGAGGGTACGGCTACACCTTC. As protein: CASSQLRGGYGYTF.